This is a list of T cell receptor beta chains from one sample in a study of T-cell reconstitution after alpha-beta-depleted transplantation in children. MiXCR was run by TCRdb on the PCR reads, yielding one entry per CDR3 protein. This sample has about 250,000 distinct CDR3 sequences, with approximately 24% found just once. The specimen comprised PBMCs, mostly from graft donor cells, sampled 360 days after TCRalphabeta/CD19-depleted stem cell transplant. The receptor source for this set is a female patient aged 2 to 10 who had a stem cell transplant for congenital amegakaryocytic thrombocytopenia, so the T cells may come from the graft donor. Both conserved end residues are part of each CDR3. Each record gives: CDR3 DNA, CDR3 protein, J gene, clone size, V gene, D gene. The D gene is left open where the match is weak. Some rows have no size entry. The others give once, few or many, or a class for an expanded clone.

TGCGCCAGCAGCCCGGGACAGGGGGCGGCTAATGAAAAACTGTTTTTT CASSPGQGAANEKLFF TRBJ1-4 few TRBV4-1 TRBD1
TGTGCCACCAGCAGAGATTGGCCCTATGTCAGAGGGGGTGCCACTGAAGCTTTCTTT CATSRDWPYVRGGATEAFF TRBJ1-1 few TRBV15 NA
TGCAGTGCTAGAGAGGTCGCCTACAATGAGCAGTTCTTC CSAREVAYNEQFF TRBJ2-1 few TRBV20-1 NA
TGTGCCAGCTCACTAACAGGGTACCCCACAGATACGCAGTATTTT CASSLTGYPTDTQYF TRBJ2-3 NA TRBV18 NA
TGCAGTGCTGGCAGGGGGCGTTTTGAGACCCAGTACTTC CSAGRGRFETQYF TRBJ2-5 many TRBV20-1 TRBD1
TGTGCCAGCTCATACACGACAGTCCCCAATGAAAAACTGTTTTTT CASSYTTVPNEKLFF TRBJ1-4 once TRBV18 NA
TGCGCCAGCAGCCAATCCTGGGAGGGCCGCACCGGGGAGCTGTTTTTT CASSQSWEGRTGELFF TRBJ2-2 NA TRBV4-3 TRBD2
TGCAGTGCTACAGGGGTGGGCACTGAAGCTTTCTTT CSATGVGTEAFF TRBJ1-1 NA TRBV20-1 NA
TGTGCCAGCAGCTTAGACGGGACTAGGTACTCCTACGAGCAGTACTTC CASSLDGTRYSYEQYF TRBJ2-7 NA TRBV7-2 TRBD2
TGTGCCACCTCGGACAGGGCTGACGGGGAGCTGTTTTTT CATSDRADGELFF TRBJ2-2 few TRBV2 TRBD1
TGTGCCAGCAGCCAGACTAGCGGGAGAGGCCACGAGCAGTACTTC CASSQTSGRGHEQYF TRBJ2-7 many TRBV7-2 TRBD2
TGTGCCACCAGCAGAGAGAAGGCCTACGAGCAGTACTTC CATSREKAYEQYF TRBJ2-7 once TRBV15 NA
TGTGCCAGCAGCGTAGCGGGGGGTGTTCGCACAGATACGCAGTATTTT CASSVAGGVRTDTQYF TRBJ2-3 few TRBV9 TRBD2
TGCAGTGCGCAGAGCGGGAGGGTCTACAATGAGCAGTTCTTC CSAQSGRVYNEQFF TRBJ2-1 NA TRBV20-1 TRBD2
TGTGCCTGGAGTGTAAGTCAGGGAGGGTACGAGCAGTACTTC CAWSVSQGGYEQYF TRBJ2-7 NA TRBV30 TRBD2
TGTGCCAGCTCACCGACAGGCGGGAGTAGCAATCAGCCCCAGCATTTT CASSPTGGSSNQPQHF TRBJ1-5 once TRBV18 NA
TGTGCCAGCAGTGAATTTCGGAGCTCCTATAATTCACCCCTCCACTTT CASSEFRSSYNSPLHF TRBJ1-6 NA TRBV25-1 NA
TGTGCCAGCAGCGGCGAAAGGTACACTGAAGCTTTCTTT CASSGERYTEAFF TRBJ1-1 few TRBV7-2 NA
TGTGCCACCAGCAGAGCCAATAATGAAAAACTGTTTTTT CATSRANNEKLFF TRBJ1-4 NA TRBV15 NA
TGCGCCAGCAGCTTGGGGCGGGCTAGCACAGATACGCAGTATTTT CASSLGRASTDTQYF TRBJ2-3 NA TRBV5-1 NA
TGCGCCAGCAGCCAAGTGATCGGTCCGAATCAGCCCCAGCATTTT CASSQVIGPNQPQHF TRBJ1-5 NA TRBV4-3 NA
TGTGCCAGCAGCGTAATCGGGGTCCCGCGGACCAACACAGATACGCAGTATTTT CASSVIGVPRTNTDTQYF TRBJ2-3 few TRBV9 NA
TGCGCCAGCAGTGAGACAGGGGCGGCTCTGGCCTATGGCTACACCTTC CASSETGAALAYGYTF TRBJ1-2 few TRBV10-2 TRBD1
TGTGCCAGCAGTTCCACTGGGGGTTCCAAAAACATTCAGTACTTC CASSSTGGSKNIQYF TRBJ2-4 NA TRBV6-5 NA
TGTGCCAGCAGTTCCCGCGGACAGGGGACATACAATGAGCAGTTCTTC CASSSRGQGTYNEQFF TRBJ2-1 once TRBV28 TRBD1
TGCGCCAGCAGCTTGGGAATTCTTAATACGCAGTATTTT CASSLGILNTQYF TRBJ2-3 few TRBV5-1 NA
TGCGCCAGCAGCCAAGATCCGACGGTACCGGGACTAGCGGGAGGAACGAACACCGGGGAGCTGTTTTTT CASSQDPTVPGLAGGTNTGELFF TRBJ2-2 NA TRBV4-1 TRBD2
TGTGCCAGCAGTTTGGCTACTCCGGGGGGCAATGAGCAGTTCTTC CASSLATPGGNEQFF TRBJ2-1 NA TRBV12-3/TRBV12-4 TRBD2
TGCAGCGTTGAAGGGGGAGACGATAGGAGCACTGAAGCTTTCTTT CSVEGGDDRSTEAFF TRBJ1-1 NA TRBV29-1 NA
TGCGCCAGCAGCCAAGGGACAGGTCCCTATGGCGTTGAGCAGTACTTC CASSQGTGPYGVEQYF TRBJ2-7 NA TRBV4-1 TRBD1
TGTGCCAGCAGCGCAATCGGGACAGGGGAAGAGACCCAGTACTTC CASSAIGTGEETQYF TRBJ2-5 many TRBV7-7 TRBD1